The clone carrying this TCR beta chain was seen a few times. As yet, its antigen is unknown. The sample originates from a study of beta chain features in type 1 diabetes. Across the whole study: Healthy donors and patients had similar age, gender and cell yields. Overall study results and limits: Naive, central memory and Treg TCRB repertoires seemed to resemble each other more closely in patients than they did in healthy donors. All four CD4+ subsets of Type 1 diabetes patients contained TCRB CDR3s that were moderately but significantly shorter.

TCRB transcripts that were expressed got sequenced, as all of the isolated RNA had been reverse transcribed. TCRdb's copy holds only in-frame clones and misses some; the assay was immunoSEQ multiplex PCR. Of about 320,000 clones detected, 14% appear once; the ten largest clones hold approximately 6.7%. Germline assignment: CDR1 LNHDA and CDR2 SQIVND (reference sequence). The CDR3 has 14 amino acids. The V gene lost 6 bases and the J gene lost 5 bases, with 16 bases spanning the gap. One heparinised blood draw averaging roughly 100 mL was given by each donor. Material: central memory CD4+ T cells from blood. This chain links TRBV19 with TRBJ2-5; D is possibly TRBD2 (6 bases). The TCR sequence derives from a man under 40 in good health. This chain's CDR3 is CASRDGGSVETQYF. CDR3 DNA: TGTGCCAGTAGGGACGGAGGGTCCGTCGAGACCCAGTACTTC. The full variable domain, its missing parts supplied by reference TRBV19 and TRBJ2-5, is DGGITQSPKYLFRKEGQNVTLSCEQNLNHDAMYWYRQDPGQGLRLIYYSQIVNDFQKGDIAEGYSVSREKKESFPLTVTSAQKNPTAFYLCASRDGGSVETQYFGPGTRLLVL.